This TCR beta chain was sequenced for a study of T cell repertoires in cytomegalovirus infection. TCRdb re-called the reads with MiXCR, one entry per CDR3 protein. The sample includes under 150,000 distinct CDR3 sequences, around 30% of them seen just once. Germline values: CDR1 LNHDA, CDR2 SQIVND (reference sequence). CDR3 length: 13 residues. Trimming cost V 10 bases and J 7 bases, with 17 bases left between them. Of note for this clonotype: The target antigen is unknown.

This sequence joins TRBV19 and TRBJ1-5; D gene unclear. This clonotype was obtained from a human donor in good health (CMV status not recorded). Some clones in this sample may be carry-over from other donors' samples. The sequencing here drew on CD8+ T cells from cultured PBMCs, taken from culture after CMV antigen stimulation. The CDR3 bases are TGTGCCACCGCTTTCGGGCTAGGACAGCCCCAGCATTTT. Translating gives CATAFGLGQPQHF.